These 23 T cell receptor beta chains were sequenced from one sample in a study of shared clonotypes between healthy human individuals. The table came from immunoSEQ multiplex PCR; TCRdb's copy has only in-frame clones and leaves some out. The sample consists of roughly 2.2 million clones, over 85% of them appearing once. The sequenced material came from naive CD4+ T cells from PBMCs. As to subset: CD45RA+ positively selected. The receptors originated from a man in his late teens or twenties in good health. Some clones in this sample may be carry-over from other donors' samples.

The chain recombines TRBV11-1 with TRBJ2-3; 12 positions agree with TRBD2. V lost 1 base, J lost 11 bases, and 10 bases stayed unmatched. The germline CDR1 and CDR2 sequences are SGHAT and FQDESV (reference sequence). The CDR3 runs to 16 residues. The CDR3 DNA reads TGTGCCAGCAGCTTAGAGACTAGCGGGAGCGGGATGGGGCAGTATTTT. Amino acids: CASSLETSGSGMGQYF. The full variable domain, completed using reference TRBV11-1 and TRBJ2-3, is EAEVAQSPRYKITEKSQAVAFWCDPISGHATLYWYRQILGQGPELLVQFQDESVVDDSQLPKDRFSAERLKGVDSTLKIQPAELGDSAMYLCASSLETSGSGMGQYFGPGTRLTVL.

The chain uses TRBV27 and TRBJ2-6; no firm D call. CDR1 MNHEY and CDR2 SMNVEV come from the germline V gene (reference sequence). The V end was cut by 7 bases, the J end by 4 bases, with 14 bases between. CDR3 length: 15 amino acids. CDR3 sequence reads: CASTHEALGANVLTF. CDR3 in DNA: TGTGCCAGCACCCACGAGGCTCTGGGGGCCAACGTCCTGACTTTC.

This rearrangement joins TRBV2 to TRBJ1-2; D is possibly TRBD1 (6 bases). Germline CDR1 and CDR2: SNHLY and FYNNEI. V was shortened by 6 bases and J by 8 bases, with 19 bases between the two germline ends. CDR3 size: 14 residues. The CDR3 sequence: CASSEKQGSAGYTF. DNA of the CDR3: TGTGCCAGCAGCGAGAAACAGGGTAGTGCGGGCTACACCTTC. The variable domain in full, with the rest retrieved from reference TRBV2 and TRBJ1-2, is EPEVTQTPSHQVTQMGQEVILRCVPISNHLYFYWYRQILGQKVEFLVSFYNNEISEKSEIFDDQFSVERPDGSNFTLKIRSTKLEDSAMYFCASSEKQGSAGYTFGSGTRLTVV.

On this clone: The same CDR3 is also encoded by other DNA sequences in this sample. The gene calls are TRBV5-1 and TRBJ2-1; D gene ambiguous. The CDR3 is 13 amino acids. The V end lost 0 bases, the J end lost 5 bases, and 6 bases lay between the germline ends. Germline assignment: CDR1 SGHRS and CDR2 YFSETQ. CDR3 DNA sequence: TGCGCCAGCAGCTTGGTGGTACACAATGAGCAGTTCTTC. It is translated as CASSLVVHNEQFF.

In this sample, this clone turned up a few times. CDR3 amino acids: CASSLNAGQSAGELFF. For the CDR3, the DNA is TGTGCCAGCAGCCTCAACGCTGGGCAGTCGGCCGGGGAGCTGTTTTTT. The chain uses TRBV7-8 and TRBJ2-2; D not certain. Between the trimmed V and J ends, which lost 5 bases and 6 bases, there was a span of 19 bases. CDR1 is SGHVS, CDR2 FQNEAQ, per germline. The CDR3 spans 16 residues.

The gene calls are TRBV6-5 and TRBJ1-2; 7 bases fit TRBD1. With 0 bases clipped from V and 4 bases from J, the junction kept 5 bases outside the gene matches. Germline CDR1 MNHEY, CDR2 SVGAGI. This CDR3 spans 15 amino acids. The CDR3 region has the DNA TGTGCCAGCAGTTACTCGACAGGGAACCTCTATGGCTACACCTTC. This codes for CASSYSTGNLYGYTF.

Regarding this clone: Distinct nucleotide sequences in the sample also encode this CDR3. The CDR3 coding sequence is TGTGCCAGCAGCCCAAGGGACTCCTACAATGAGCAGTTCTTC. It translates to CASSPRDSYNEQFF. This chain uses TRBV7-9 with TRBJ2-1; no definite D call. Germline values: CDR1 SEHNR, CDR2 FQNEAQ (reference sequence). This CDR3 has 14 residues. Deletions cut 5 bases from V and 0 bases from J, with 8 bases between.

The table lists this clone with a count of one. J is TRBJ2-3 and V is TRBV7-9, with 8 bases lining up with TRBD1. This CDR3 is 13 amino acids long. Per germline, CDR1 SEHNR and CDR2 FQNEAQ (reference sequence). The junction had 8 bases not matched to a gene; V was cut back by 3 bases and J by 12 bases. The CDR3 coding sequence is TGTGCCAGCAGCTTCCAGACAGGGGCTGGCCAGTATTTT. Its translation is CASSFQTGAGQYF.

The chain uses TRBV7-3 and TRBJ2-7, with 7 bases that match TRBD2. Per germline, CDR1 SGHTA and CDR2 FQGTGA. The CDR3 covers 14 residues. V lost 1 base to trimming and J lost 6 bases; unmatched junction nucleotides: 6. CDR3 region: CASSLIAGSREQYF. The CDR3 bases are TGTGCCAGCAGCTTAATAGCGGGTTCCCGCGAGCAGTACTTC.

The chain has TRBV28 and TRBJ2-5; 9 bases agree with TRBD2. This CDR3 region has 15 residues. With V trimmed by 7 bases and J by 5 bases, 11 bases remained unmatched. CDR1 is MDHEN and CDR2 is SYDVKM in the germline V gene. The DNA of the CDR3 is TGTGCCAGCAACACCGGGGGACTAGCAGGGGAGACCCAGTACTTC. Translating gives CASNTGGLAGETQYF.

The rearrangement uses TRBV5-1 and TRBJ2-1, with D unclear. CDR3 length: 16 residues. The V gene's germline CDR1 is SGHRS and CDR2 YFSETQ. Trimming pared 3 bases from V and 9 bases from J, leaving 22 bases between. The CDR3 coding sequence is TGCGCCAGCAGCTACGACGCCGAAGGACCTCTCGGTGAGCAGTTCTTC. As protein: CASSYDAEGPLGEQFF.

This clone was seen once. The chain joins TRBV25-1 to TRBJ2-5; D perhaps matches TRBD2 (5 bases). Germline lookup yields CDR1 MGHDK and CDR2 SYGVNS. CDR3 length: 13 residues. The ends were cut back, 7 bases at V and 11 bases at J, with 20 bases in the middle. The CDR3 is CASTDGSFGEQYF. The CDR3 DNA sequence: TGTGCCAGCACTGATGGCAGTTTTGGGGAGCAGTACTTC.

This clone has a single count. J is TRBJ2-4 and V is TRBV19; a possible D gene is TRBD2 (5 bases). Germline loops: CDR1 LNHDA, CDR2 SQIVND (reference sequence). The V gene lost 9 bases and the J gene lost 9 bases, with 18 bases spanning the gap. The CDR3 runs 13 residues. CDR3 bases: TGTGCCAGCCGCGGCGGGCAGATGCGCATTCAGTACTTC. Translated: CASRGGQMRIQYF.

The chain recombines TRBV28 with TRBJ2-1, with 8 positions matching TRBD1. CDR1 MDHEN and CDR2 SYDVKM come from the germline V gene. Trimming at V came to 11 bases and at J to 6 bases, leaving 15 bases not matched to a gene. The CDR3 has 15 amino acids. The CDR3 reads CAGNSRGTGSNEQFF. The DNA for the CDR3 is TGTGCCGGCAACAGTAGGGGGACAGGAAGCAATGAGCAGTTCTTC. Looking up the rest from reference TRBV28 and TRBJ2-1 gives the full variable domain: DVKVTQSSRYLVKRTGEKVFLECVQDMDHENMFWYRQDPGLGLRLIYFSYDVKMKEKGDIPEGYSVSREKKERFSLILESASTNQTSMYLCAGNSRGTGSNEQFFGPGTRLTVL.

The rearrangement links TRBV7-9 to TRBJ1-5, with D unresolved. This CDR3 is built from 13 residues. The V and J ends lost 3 bases and 7 bases respectively, with 10 bases between them. CDR1 and CDR2 from the germline V gene are SEHNR and FQNEAQ (reference sequence). Here the CDR3 DNA reads TGTGCCAGCAGCTTGAAGGGAGCGCAGCCCCAGCATTTT. Protein product: CASSLKGAQPQHF.

This clone was seen more than once but under ten times. V and J are TRBV7-2 and TRBJ2-7, with D unclear. The V end was cut by 1 base, the J end by 4 bases, with 14 bases between. In germline, CDR1 is SGHTA, CDR2 FQGNSA. This CDR3 is 15 amino acids long. CDR3 residues: CASSLVPSLPYEQYF. As DNA, the CDR3 is TGTGCCAGCAGCTTAGTGCCTAGTTTGCCATACGAGCAGTACTTC.

This clone appeared once. CDR3 bases: TGTGCCAGCAGTTACTCCCGGGAGGGTCGAAACACCATATATTTT. It codes for CASSYSREGRNTIYF. J is TRBJ1-3 and V is TRBV6-5; D unresolved. The CDR3 spans 15 residues. V lost 0 bases to trimming and J lost 5 bases, with 11 bases between them. Germline V gene sequence: CDR1 MNHEY, CDR2 SVGAGI.

J is TRBJ2-7 and V is TRBV5-3; D possibly matches TRBD1 or TRBD2 (6 bases each). TRBV5-3 is an open reading frame, and its role is uncertain. V dropped 0 bases and J dropped 0 bases, with 16 bases sitting between them. The CDR3 sequence is 17 residues long. DNA for the CDR3: TGTGCCAGAAGCTTGGTATCCGGGGGCTCTAGCTCCTACGAGCAGTACTTC. It codes for CARSLVSGGSSSYEQYF.

The J gene is TRBJ2-1, the V gene TRBV5-4; 8 bases line up with TRBD2. The germline V gene has CDR1 SGHNT and CDR2 YYREEE (reference sequence). Trimming cost V 3 bases and J 7 bases; bases outside gene matches: 9. This CDR3 spans 15 amino acids. CDR3 amino acids: CASSSGRAGVNEQFF. The CDR3 nucleotides read TGTGCCAGCAGCTCTGGAAGAGCGGGAGTGAATGAGCAGTTCTTC.

This rearrangement joins TRBV5-6 to TRBJ2-7; D may be TRBD1 or TRBD2 (5 bases each). The CDR3 is made up of 13 amino acids. Germline lookup yields CDR1 SGHDT and CDR2 YYEEEE. Trimming took off 4 bases at V and 6 bases at J, with 14 bases between the two ends. Written as DNA, the CDR3 is TGTGCCAGCAGCCCGGGACCCCAGCTCGAGCAGTACTTC. Protein sequence: CASSPGPQLEQYF.

The chain links TRBV6-5 to TRBJ2-1, with 8 bases that match TRBD2. Germline-derived CDR1 and CDR2 are MNHEY and SVGAGI. The CDR3 covers 13 residues. V lost 5 bases, J lost 10 bases, and 7 bases stayed unmatched. CDR3 amino acids: CASSAGLAGEQFF. In nucleotides, the CDR3 is TGTGCCAGCAGTGCCGGACTAGCAGGGGAGCAGTTCTTC.

The chain carries TRBV5-5 and TRBJ2-5; TRBD1 or TRBD2 may be the D gene (7 bases each). Trimming took 2 bases from V and 4 from J, leaving 9 bases between them. There are 13 residues in the CDR3. CDR1 is SGHKS, CDR2 YYEKEE, per germline (reference sequence). The CDR3 here is CASSFRGGETQYF. In nucleotides, the CDR3 is TGTGCCAGCAGCTTCAGGGGGGGAGAGACCCAGTACTTC.

This clone was found once. The genes are TRBV11-3 and TRBJ2-5, with 9 nucleotides matching TRBD1. Germline CDR1 and CDR2: SGHNT and YENEEA. CDR3 size: 15 residues. Unmatched junction bases numbered 8, after V lost 5 bases and J lost 4 bases. Here the CDR3 DNA reads TGTGCCAGCAGCGTCGGAACAGGGGGCCGAGAGACCCAGTACTTC. This translates into CASSVGTGGRETQYF. Together with reference TRBV11-3 and TRBJ2-5, the CDR3 gives the full variable domain: EAGVVQSPRYKIIEKKQPVAFWCNPISGHNTLYWYLQNLGQGPELLIRYENEEAVDDSQLPKDRFSAERLKGVDSTLKIQPAELGDSAVYLCASSVGTGGRETQYFGPGTRLLVL.